The table lists the clone carrying this T cell receptor beta chain with a few counts. As yet, its antigen is unknown. The sample originates from a study of blood T cells in healthy people across ages. The study drew donors from healthy Caucasian individuals in Russia aged about 6 to 100. Approximately 9.2 milliliters was the volume of peripheral blood drawn from each donor. Study-level findings and limits: From one million sequenced T cells, diversity estimates were lower bounds. Nothing was known about donor CMV status, and this possibly confounded expanded clonotype changes.

Using a J-beta primer mix together with a sample-barcoded 5' primer, a second PCR was run for about 7 to 12 cycles. A single record per CDR3 protein comes from TCRdb applying MiXCR to the 5' RACE reads. The sample includes about 1.4 million distinct CDR3 sequences, roughly 59% seen only once; the top ten take under 8.5%. CDR3 length: 9 amino acids. Trimming shortened V by 11 bases and J by 10 bases, and 9 bases separated the two germline ends. Germline-derived CDR1 and CDR2 are SNHLY and FYNNEI. Sequenced input: blood. The chain couples TRBV2 to TRBJ2-1, with D possibly being TRBD1 or TRBD2 (5 bases each). The sequence came from a man younger than 35 in good health. The CDR3, as DNA: TGTGCCCCTGAGGGGGAGCAGTTCTTC. Translated: CAPEGEQFF.